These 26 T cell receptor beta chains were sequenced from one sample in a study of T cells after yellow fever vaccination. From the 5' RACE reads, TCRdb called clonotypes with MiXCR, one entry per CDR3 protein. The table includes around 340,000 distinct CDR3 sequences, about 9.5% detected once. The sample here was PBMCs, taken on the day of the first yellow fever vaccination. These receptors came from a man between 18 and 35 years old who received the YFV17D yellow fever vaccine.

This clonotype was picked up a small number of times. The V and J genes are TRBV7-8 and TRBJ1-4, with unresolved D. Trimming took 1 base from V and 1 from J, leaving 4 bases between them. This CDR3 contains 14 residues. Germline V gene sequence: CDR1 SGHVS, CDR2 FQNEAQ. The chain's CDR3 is CASSLERTNEKLFF. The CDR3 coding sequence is TGTGCCAGCAGCTTAGAAAGAACTAATGAAAAACTGTTTTTT.

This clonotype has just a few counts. The CDR3 DNA is TGTGCCAGCAGCCAATTCCTGGACGACTACGAGCAGTACGTC. Translated, it gives CASSQFLDDYEQYV. The chain couples TRBV11-1 to TRBJ2-7; D is undetermined. Trimming removed 5 bases from V and 3 bases from J, with 14 bases in between. CDR3 length: 14 amino acids. In germline, CDR1 is SGHAT, CDR2 FQDESV (reference sequence).

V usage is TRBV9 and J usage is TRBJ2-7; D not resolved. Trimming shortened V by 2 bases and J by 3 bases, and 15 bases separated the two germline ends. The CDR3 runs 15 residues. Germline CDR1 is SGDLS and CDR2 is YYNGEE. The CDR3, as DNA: TGTGCCAGCAGCGTCGGAGAAATAGGTTACTACGAGCAGTACTTC. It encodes CASSVGEIGYYEQYF.

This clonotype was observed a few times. The CDR3 DNA follows: TGTGCCAGCACGAGGGGTTGGGAAAAACTGTTTTTT. Translating gives CASTRGWEKLFF. The J gene is TRBJ1-4, the V gene TRBV2; tentative D call: TRBD1 (5 bases). Per germline, CDR1 SNHLY and CDR2 FYNNEI. The CDR3 length is 12 residues. The V end lost 7 bases, the J end lost 8 bases, and 11 bases lay between the germline ends.

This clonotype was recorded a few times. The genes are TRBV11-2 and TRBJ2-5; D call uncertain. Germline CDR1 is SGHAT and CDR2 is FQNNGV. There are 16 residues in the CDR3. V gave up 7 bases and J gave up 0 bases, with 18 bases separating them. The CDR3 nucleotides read TGTGCCAGCACCCTAATGGGAAACTGGAACCAAGAGACCCAGTACTTC. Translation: CASTLMGNWNQETQYF.

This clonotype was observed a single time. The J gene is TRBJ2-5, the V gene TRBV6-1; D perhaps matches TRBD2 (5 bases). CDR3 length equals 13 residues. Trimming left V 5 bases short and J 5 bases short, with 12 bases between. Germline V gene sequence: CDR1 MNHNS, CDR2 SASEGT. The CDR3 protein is CASSRGWRETQYF. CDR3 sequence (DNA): TGTGCCAGCAGTAGAGGGTGGCGGGAGACCCAGTACTTC.

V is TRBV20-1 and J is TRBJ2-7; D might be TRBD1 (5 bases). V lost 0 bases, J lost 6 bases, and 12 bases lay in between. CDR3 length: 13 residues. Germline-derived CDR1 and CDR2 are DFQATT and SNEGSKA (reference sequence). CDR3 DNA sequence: TGCAGTGCTAGAGATCGCAGGGTAGGCGAGCAGTACGTC. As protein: CSARDRRVGEQYV.

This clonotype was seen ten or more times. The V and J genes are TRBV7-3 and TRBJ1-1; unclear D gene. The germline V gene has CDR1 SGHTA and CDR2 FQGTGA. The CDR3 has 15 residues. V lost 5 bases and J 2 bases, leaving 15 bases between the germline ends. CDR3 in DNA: TGTGCCAGCAGCCACAGTGGCGGCCTTAACACTGAAGCTTTCTTT. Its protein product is CASSHSGGLNTEAFF.

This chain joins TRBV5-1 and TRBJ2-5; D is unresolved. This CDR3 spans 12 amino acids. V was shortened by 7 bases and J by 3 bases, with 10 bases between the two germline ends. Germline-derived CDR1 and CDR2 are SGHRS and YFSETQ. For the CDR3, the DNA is TGCGCCAGCGGAGAACCCGAAGAGACCCAGTACTTC. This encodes CASGEPEETQYF. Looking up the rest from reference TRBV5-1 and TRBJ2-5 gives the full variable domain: KAGVTQTPRYLIKTRGQQVTLSCSPISGHRSVSWYQQTPGQGLQFLFEYFSETQRNKGNFPGRFSGRQFSNSRSEMNVSTLELGDSALYLCASGEPEETQYFGPGTRLLVL.

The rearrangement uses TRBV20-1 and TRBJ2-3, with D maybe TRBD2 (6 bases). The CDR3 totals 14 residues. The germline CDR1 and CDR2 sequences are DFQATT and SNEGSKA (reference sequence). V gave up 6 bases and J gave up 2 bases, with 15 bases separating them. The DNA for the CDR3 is TGCAGTGCAACCGGGACTCAGCTCACAGATACGCAGTATTTT. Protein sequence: CSATGTQLTDTQYF.

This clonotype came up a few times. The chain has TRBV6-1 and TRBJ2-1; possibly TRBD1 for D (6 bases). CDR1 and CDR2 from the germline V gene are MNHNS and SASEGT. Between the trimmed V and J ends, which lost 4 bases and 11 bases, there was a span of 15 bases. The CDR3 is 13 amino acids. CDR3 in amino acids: CASSVGTLTQQFF. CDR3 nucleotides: TGTGCCAGCAGTGTGGGGACACTAACCCAGCAGTTCTTC.

The CDR3 coding sequence is TGTGCCAGCAGCACCTTAACAGATACGCAGTATTTT. This encodes CASSTLTDTQYF. J is TRBJ2-3 and V is TRBV7-6, with no clear D. This CDR3 region has 12 residues. CDR1 and CDR2 (germline): SGHVS, FNYEAQ. V was shortened by 5 bases and J by 3 bases, with 6 bases between the two germline ends.

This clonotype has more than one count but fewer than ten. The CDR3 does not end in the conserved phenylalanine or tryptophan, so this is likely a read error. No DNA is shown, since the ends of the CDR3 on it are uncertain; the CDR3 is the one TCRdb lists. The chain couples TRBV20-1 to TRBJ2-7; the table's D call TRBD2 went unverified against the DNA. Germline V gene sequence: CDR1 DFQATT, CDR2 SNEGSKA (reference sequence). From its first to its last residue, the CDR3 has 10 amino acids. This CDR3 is CSARVGGGTL.

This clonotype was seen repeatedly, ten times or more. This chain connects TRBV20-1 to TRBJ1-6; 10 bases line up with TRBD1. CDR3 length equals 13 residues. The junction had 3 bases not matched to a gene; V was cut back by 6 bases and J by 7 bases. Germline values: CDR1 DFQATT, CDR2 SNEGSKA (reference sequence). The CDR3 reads CSAWDRGNSPLHF. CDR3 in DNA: TGCAGTGCCTGGGACAGGGGAAATTCACCCCTCCACTTT.

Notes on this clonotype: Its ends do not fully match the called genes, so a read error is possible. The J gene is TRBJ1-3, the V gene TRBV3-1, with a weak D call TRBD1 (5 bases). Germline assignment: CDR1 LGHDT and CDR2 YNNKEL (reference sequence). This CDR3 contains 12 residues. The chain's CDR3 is CASSQGENTIYF. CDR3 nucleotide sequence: TGTGCAAGCAGCCAAGGGGAAAACACCATATATTTT. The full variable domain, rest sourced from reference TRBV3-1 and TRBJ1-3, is DTAVSQTPKYLVTQMGNDKSIKCEQNLGHDTMYWYKQDSKKFLKIMFSYNNKELIINETVPNRFSPKSPDKAHLNLHINSLELGDSAVYFCASSQGENTIYFGEGSWLTVV.

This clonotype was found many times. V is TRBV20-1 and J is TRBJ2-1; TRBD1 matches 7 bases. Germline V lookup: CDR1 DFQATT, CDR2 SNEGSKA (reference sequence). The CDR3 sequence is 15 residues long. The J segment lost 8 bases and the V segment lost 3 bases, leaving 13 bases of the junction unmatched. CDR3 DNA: TGCAGTGCTAGGCTGGGACAGTTCCAAGGGCATGAGCAGTTCTTC. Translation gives CSARLGQFQGHEQFF.

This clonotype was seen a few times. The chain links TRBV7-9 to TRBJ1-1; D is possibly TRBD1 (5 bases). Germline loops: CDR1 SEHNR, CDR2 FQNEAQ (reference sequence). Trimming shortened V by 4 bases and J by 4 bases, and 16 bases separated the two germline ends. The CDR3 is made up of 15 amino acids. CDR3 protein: CASSSQGRAGTEAFF. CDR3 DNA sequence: TGTGCCAGCAGCTCCCAAGGCAGGGCGGGCACTGAAGCTTTCTTT.

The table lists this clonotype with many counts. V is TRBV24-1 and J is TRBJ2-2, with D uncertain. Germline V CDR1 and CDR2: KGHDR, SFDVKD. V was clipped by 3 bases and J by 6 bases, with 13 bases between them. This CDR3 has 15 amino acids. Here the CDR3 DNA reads TGTGCCACCAGTGATGAGAGTAGGACCTCCGGGGAGCTGTTTTTT. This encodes CATSDESRTSGELFF.

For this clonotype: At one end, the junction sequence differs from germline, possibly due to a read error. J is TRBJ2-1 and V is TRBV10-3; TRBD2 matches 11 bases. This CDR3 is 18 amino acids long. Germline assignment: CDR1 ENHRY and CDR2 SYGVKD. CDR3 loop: CTISFRLAGGHSYNEQFF. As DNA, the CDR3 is TGTACCATCAGTTTTAGGCTAGCGGGGGGTCACTCCTACAATGAGCAGTTCTTC.

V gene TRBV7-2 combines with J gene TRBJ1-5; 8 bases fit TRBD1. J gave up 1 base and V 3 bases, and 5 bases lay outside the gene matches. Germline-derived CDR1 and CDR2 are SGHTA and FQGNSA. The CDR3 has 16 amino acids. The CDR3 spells CASSFTGGRSNQPQHF. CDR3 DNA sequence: TGTGCCAGCAGCTTCACAGGGGGAAGGAGCAATCAGCCCCAGCATTTT.

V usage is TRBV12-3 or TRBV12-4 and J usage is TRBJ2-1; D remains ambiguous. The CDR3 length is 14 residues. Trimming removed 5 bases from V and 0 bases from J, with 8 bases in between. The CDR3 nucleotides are TGTGCCAGCAGTGACCTAAGCTCCTACAATGAGCAGTTCTTC. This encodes CASSDLSSYNEQFF.

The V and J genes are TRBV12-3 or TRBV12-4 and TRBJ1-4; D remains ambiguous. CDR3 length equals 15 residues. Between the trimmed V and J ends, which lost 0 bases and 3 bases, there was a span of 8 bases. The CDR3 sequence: CASSLALWANEKLFF. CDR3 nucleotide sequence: TGTGCCAGCAGTTTAGCTCTTTGGGCTAATGAAAAACTGTTTTTT.

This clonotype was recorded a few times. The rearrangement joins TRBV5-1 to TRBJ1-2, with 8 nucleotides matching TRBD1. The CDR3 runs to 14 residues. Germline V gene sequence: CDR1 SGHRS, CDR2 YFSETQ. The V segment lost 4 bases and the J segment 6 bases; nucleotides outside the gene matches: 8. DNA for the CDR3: TGCGCCAGCAGCATTGGACAGGGTGGAAATGGCTACACCTTC. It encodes CASSIGQGGNGYTF. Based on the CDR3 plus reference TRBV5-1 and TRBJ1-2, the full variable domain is KAGVTQTPRYLIKTRGQQVTLSCSPISGHRSVSWYQQTPGQGLQFLFEYFSETQRNKGNFPGRFSGRQFSNSRSEMNVSTLELGDSALYLCASSIGQGGNGYTFGSGTRLTVV.

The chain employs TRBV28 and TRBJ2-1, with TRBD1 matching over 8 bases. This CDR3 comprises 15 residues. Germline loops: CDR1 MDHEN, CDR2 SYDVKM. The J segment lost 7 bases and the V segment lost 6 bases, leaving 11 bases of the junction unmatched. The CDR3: CASRLPQGGENEQFF. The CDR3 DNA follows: TGTGCCAGCAGACTCCCACAGGGGGGAGAGAATGAGCAGTTCTTC. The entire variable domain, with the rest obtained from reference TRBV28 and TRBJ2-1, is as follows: DVKVTQSSRYLVKRTGEKVFLECVQDMDHENMFWYRQDPGLGLRLIYFSYDVKMKEKGDIPEGYSVSREKKERFSLILESASTNQTSMYLCASRLPQGGENEQFFGPGTRLTVL.

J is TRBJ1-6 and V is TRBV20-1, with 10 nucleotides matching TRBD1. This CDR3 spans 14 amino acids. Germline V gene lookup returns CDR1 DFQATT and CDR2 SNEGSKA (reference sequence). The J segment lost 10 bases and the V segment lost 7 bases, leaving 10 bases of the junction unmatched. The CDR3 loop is CSGRQGASGSPLHF. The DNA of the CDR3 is TGCAGTGGCAGACAGGGGGCGTCTGGCTCACCCCTCCACTTT.

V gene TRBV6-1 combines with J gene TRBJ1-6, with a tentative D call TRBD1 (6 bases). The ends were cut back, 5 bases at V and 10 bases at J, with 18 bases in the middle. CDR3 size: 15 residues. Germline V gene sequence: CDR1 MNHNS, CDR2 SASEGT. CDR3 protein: CASSNTGRSRSPLHF. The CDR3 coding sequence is TGTGCCAGCAGTAATACAGGGAGATCTCGGTCACCCCTCCACTTT.